This T cell receptor (beta chain) derives from a study of blood T cell repertoires in COVID-19. The data were produced by immunoSEQ multiplex PCR, yet TCRdb's version contains in-frame clones alone and is incomplete. Of about 250,000 clones listed, 75% to 95% were seen once; the top ten hold 1.5% to 2%. CDR1 is SGHRS and CDR2 is YFSETQ in the germline V gene. Trimming at V came to 3 bases and at J to 6 bases, leaving 6 bases not matched to a gene. This CDR3 is 16 amino acids long. The chain is built from TRBV5-1 and TRBJ2-1; 13 positions agree with TRBD2. Input material: PBMCs or T cells enriched from blood (not recorded which). The source is a woman aged 18-29 years who had recovered from COVID-19. CDR3 coding DNA: TGCGCCAGCAGCTCCGCCGGGACTAGCGGGACCAATGAGCAGTTCTTC. Translation: CASSSAGTSGTNEQFF. The entire variable domain, with the rest obtained from reference TRBV5-1 and TRBJ2-1, is as follows: KAGVTQTPRYLIKTRGQQVTLSCSPISGHRSVSWYQQTPGQGLQFLFEYFSETQRNKGNFPGRFSGRQFSNSRSEMNVSTLELGDSALYLCASSSAGTSGTNEQFFGPGTRLTVL.